This is a list of T cell receptor beta chains from one sample in a study of cytomegalovirus exposure and HLA in healthy donors. TCRdb's table, derived via immunoSEQ multiplex PCR, lists solely in-frame clones and lacks some. Of more than 95,000 clones listed, around 75% are singletons. The sequenced sample consisted of PBMCs. The receptors come from a man aged 30 to 39 in good health and CMV-seropositive. CDR3s include the opening cysteine and the closing phenylalanine or tryptophan. Each record gives: J gene, D gene, V gene, clone size, CDR3 protein, CDR3 DNA. D genes are given only for firm matches. A row's size may be missing; if present it is once, few, many or a size class.

TRBJ1-1 TRBD1 TRBV2 few CASSQQGGTEAFF TGTGCCAGCAGCCAACAGGGGGGCACTGAAGCTTTCTTT
TRBJ2-2 . TRBV2 . CASSGGRTGELFF TGTGCCAGCAGCGGGGGGCGCACCGGGGAGCTGTTTTTT
TRBJ1-1 TRBD1 TRBV2 few CASRKDVRGLRNTEAFF TGTGCCAGCAGAAAAGACGTAAGGGGGCTGAGGAACACTGAAGCTTTCTTT
TRBJ1-5 . TRBV30 . CAWSVRGNQPQHF TGTGCCTGGAGTGTACGGGGCAATCAGCCCCAGCATTTT
TRBJ2-5 . TRBV29-1 . CSVDAGWRETQYF TGCAGCGTTGACGCGGGGTGGCGGGAGACCCAGTACTTC
TRBJ2-4 TRBD1 TRBV5-1 . CASSLDGTAPRNIQYF TGCGCCAGCAGCTTGGACGGGACAGCCCCTCGGAACATTCAGTACTTC
TRBJ2-1 TRBD2 TRBV4-3 . CASSQELAGEYNEQFF TGCGCCAGCAGCCAAGAGTTAGCGGGGGAATACAATGAGCAGTTCTTC
TRBJ2-7 TRBD2 TRBV4-1 . CASSQDPPTSSNSYEQYF TGCGCCAGCAGCCAAGATCCCCCGACTAGCTCCAACTCCTACGAGCAGTACTTC
TRBJ1-6 . TRBV5-4 . CASSRAVGNSPLHF TGTGCCAGCAGCCGAGCCGTGGGCAATTCACCCCTCCACTTT
TRBJ1-5 TRBD1 TRBV6-1 . CASSAGGAEQPQHF TGTGCCAGCAGTGCAGGGGGCGCAGAACAGCCCCAGCATTTT
TRBJ2-7 . TRBV7-2 once CASSPSRGRAYEQYF TGTGCCAGCAGCCCCTCTAGGGGAAGGGCCTACGAGCAGTACTTC
TRBJ2-5 . TRBV7-3 . CASSPGAGGVETQYF TGTGCCAGCAGCCCGGGGGCAGGGGGTGTTGAGACCCAGTACTTC
TRBJ2-7 TRBD1 TRBV4-1 . CASSHAGGLGYEQYF TGCGCCAGCAGCCATGCAGGGGGCTTGGGCTACGAGCAGTACTTC
TRBJ2-3 TRBD2 TRBV6-1 . CAGSGLAGEPDTQYF TGTGCCGGCTCCGGGCTAGCGGGTGAACCAGATACGCAGTATTTT
TRBJ1-1 . TRBV4-3 few CASSQEIVNTEAFF TGCGCCAGCAGCCAAGAAATAGTTAACACTGAAGCTTTCTTT
TRBJ1-2 TRBD1 TRBV14 . CASSQDDRTGPYNYGYTF TGTGCCAGCAGCCAAGATGACAGGACAGGTCCTTATAACTATGGCTACACCTTC
TRBJ2-1 . TRBV4-1 . CASSQLPTGVQFF TGCGCCAGCAGCCAGCTTCCCACGGGGGTGCAGTTCTTC
TRBJ1-2 . TRBV7-8 . CASSLQTGQGYTF TGTGCCAGCAGCTTGCAGACAGGCCAAGGCTACACCTTC
TRBJ1-2 . TRBV5-3 . CARSGQGYGYTF TGTGCCAGAAGTGGGCAGGGGTATGGCTACACCTTC
TRBJ2-1 TRBD2 TRBV5-6 once CASSPEASGGIYNEQFF TGTGCCAGCAGCCCCGAGGCTAGCGGGGGGATATACAATGAGCAGTTCTTC
TRBJ2-2 TRBD2 TRBV6-1 . CASTGGGGELFF TGTGCCAGCACCGGGGGAGGGGGGGAGCTGTTTTTT
TRBJ1-6 . TRBV2 . CASSDSGVLALHF TGTGCCAGCAGTGACAGTGGAGTTTTGGCCCTCCACTTT
TRBJ2-5 . TRBV4-1 . CASSQGGRTQETQYF TGCGCCAGCAGCCAAGGGGGCAGGACGCAAGAGACCCAGTACTTC
TRBJ1-2 TRBD1 TRBV7-2 . CASSARQGHYGYTF TGTGCCAGCAGCGCCCGACAGGGCCACTATGGCTACACCTTC
TRBJ1-2 TRBD1 TRBV4-1 . CASSLLYRGPRNDGYTF TGCGCCAGCAGCCTCCTATACAGGGGCCCAAGGAACGATGGCTACACCTTC
TRBJ2-1 TRBD1 TRBV25-1 . CASSRTGVSEQFF TGTGCCAGCAGTCGAACAGGGGTGTCTGAGCAGTTCTTC
TRBJ2-3 . TRBV19 . CASSIDPGDPSTDTQYF TGTGCCAGTAGTATAGATCCGGGGGACCCTAGCACAGATACGCAGTATTTT
TRBJ1-3 . TRBV28 . CASSSQGFFSGNTIYF TGTGCCAGCAGTTCACAGGGCTTCTTCTCTGGAAACACCATATATTTT
TRBJ1-6 TRBD1 TRBV10-3 few CAMGQGAQSPLHF TGTGCCATGGGACAGGGGGCGCAATCACCCCTCCACTTT
TRBJ2-2 . TRBV4-1 . CASRSNRNTGELFF TGCGCCAGCAGGTCCAACAGGAACACCGGGGAGCTGTTTTTT
TRBJ2-2 . TRBV6-4 . CASSSRDYTGELFF TGTGCCAGCAGTAGCAGGGATTACACCGGGGAGCTGTTTTTT
TRBJ1-2 TRBD1 TRBV30 . CAWSVDYLTGRYGYTF TGTGCCTGGAGCGTAGACTATTTGACAGGGCGGTATGGCTACACCTTC
TRBJ2-5 . TRBV11-2 . CASSLNGVRETQYF TGTGCCAGCAGCTTAAACGGGGTACGGGAGACCCAGTACTTC
TRBJ2-1 . TRBV19 . CASSISGEQFF TGTGCCAGTAGTATTTCAGGCGAGCAGTTCTTC
TRBJ2-3 TRBD1 TRBV9 . CASSATGAGDTQYF TGTGCCAGCAGCGCGACAGGGGCCGGGGATACGCAGTATTTT